This T cell receptor (beta chain) was obtained from a study of T cell responses to AZD1222 COVID-19 vaccine. The CDR3 sequence is 13 residues long. The germline V gene has CDR1 MNHEY and CDR2 SMNVEV (reference sequence). Trimming removed 8 bases at V and 6 bases at J, with 14 bases between. Regarding this clone: Its antigen is unidentified.

Study results and limitations: CD4 TCRs linked to vaccination spanned spike, dominating at 160-218 and 743-854. Spike-specific TCR breadth and depth were elevated following two AZD1222 doses. Unmutated variant regions reportedly attract nearly half of all spike-specific TCRs.

Produced via immunoSEQ multiplex PCR; TCRdb's table is partial and in-frame only. Here the sample spans fewer than 120,000 clones, roughly 92% being singletons. This specimen consisted of peripheral blood, obtained 28 days after the second AZD1222 dose. The rearrangement joins TRBV27 to TRBJ1-5, with D uncertain. The receptor was isolated from an adult who received the AZD1222 COVID-19 vaccine. CDR3 nucleotide sequence: TGTGCCAGCTCCCTTGGTTTGGGTCAGCCCCAGCATTTT. It encodes CASSLGLGQPQHF.